The present entry profiles one TCR beta chain with its context. The target antigen is unknown. The data were taken from a study of blood T cells in healthy people across ages. Germline V gene lookup returns CDR1 MNHEY and CDR2 SMNVEV (reference sequence). Trimming took off 5 bases at V and 2 bases at J, with 10 bases between the two ends. CDR3 length: 13 residues. For the second PCR, which ran for roughly 6 to 12 cycles, a sample-barcoded 5' primer and a J-beta primer mix were used. Each CDR3 protein gets one entry after TCRdb re-called the 5' RACE reads with MiXCR. Here the sample spans roughly 1.4 million distinct CDR3 sequences, 55% to 75% being singletons. Whole-study results and caveats: Compared with aged donors, long-lived donors showed fewer expanded clones, suggesting selection.

The TCR originated in a man aged 18 to 30 in good health. The rearrangement links TRBV27 to TRBJ2-7; unclear D gene. The specimen sequenced was blood. The CDR3 sequence is CASSPTPPYEQYF. CDR3 sequence (DNA): TGTGCCAGCAGTCCTACTCCCCCCTACGAGCAGTACTTC.